This TCR beta chain derives from a study of response to subunit inactivated influenza vaccine. Study observations and caveats: That few new T cells are recruited by each seasonal influenza vaccination was the authors' suggestion.

Each CDR3 protein is one row after TCRdb ran MiXCR on the RT-PCR reads. This table holds around 480,000 distinct CDR3 sequences, more than 15% found once. This clonotype was seen a handful of times. The target antigen is unknown. CDR1 SQVTM and CDR2 ANQGSEA come from the germline V gene. Between the trimmed V and J ends, which lost 1 base and 7 bases, there was a span of 14 bases. This CDR3 is built from 13 residues. The rearrangement links TRBV29-1 to TRBJ2-7; TRBD1 or TRBD2 may be the D gene (6 bases each). The sample here was CD4+ T cells sorted from PBMCs, taken around 25 months after vaccination. The receptor was isolated from a man in his fifties or sixties who received an inactivated influenza vaccine. The CDR3 DNA reads TGCAGCGTTGAAGCGGAGGGGGGTAGGGAGCAGTACTTC. Residues: CSVEAEGGREQYF.